One sample yielded the 12 T cell receptor beta chains listed below, sequenced in a study of PD-L1 blockade in urothelial cancer. Assay: immunoSEQ multiplex PCR; the TCRdb copy retains only in-frame clones and omits some. The profile shows about 87,000 clones, over 80% of them singletons. Time point given: pretreatment peripheral blood. Sequences were derived from PBMCs, sampled around atezolizumab (anti-PD-L1) treatment. The receptors shown here come from a man in his sixties with urothelial cancer.

This chain connects TRBV15 to TRBJ2-1; 7 positions agree with TRBD2. V was clipped by 5 bases and J by 8 bases; unmatched bases: 9. Per germline, CDR1 LNHNV and CDR2 YYDKDF (reference sequence). The CDR3 covers 14 residues. CDR3 DNA sequence: TGTGCCACCAGCCCCCGGGGGGACCACCATGAGCAGTTCTTC. This codes for CATSPRGDHHEQFF. The full variable domain, its missing parts supplied by reference TRBV15 and TRBJ2-1, is DAMVIQNPRYQVTQFGKPVTLSCSQTLNHNVMYWYQQKSSQAPKLLFHYYDKDFNNEADTPDNFQSRRPNTSFCFLDIRSPGLGDTAMYLCATSPRGDHHEQFFGPGTRLTVL.

The chain recombines TRBV4-3 with TRBJ1-2; D is possibly TRBD1 (5 bases). V was cut by 4 bases and J by 1 base, with 7 bases left in between. Germline CDR1 and CDR2: LGHNA and YSLEER. The CDR3 is made up of 13 amino acids. For the CDR3, the DNA is TGCGCCAGCAGCCGCCAGGGTAACTATGGCTACACCTTC. Amino acids: CASSRQGNYGYTF.

This clone was recorded once. The genes are TRBV30 and TRBJ1-2, with D uncertain. V lost 7 bases and J lost 4, with 13 bases in between. The germline gives CDR1 GTSNPN, CDR2 SVGIG (reference sequence). CDR3 size: 12 residues. CDR3 nucleotide sequence: TGTGCCTTTTTGTGGGCAGCCTATGGCTACACCTTC. It encodes CAFLWAAYGYTF.

This sequence joins TRBV5-3 and TRBJ2-2, with 10 bases identical to TRBD2. TRBV5-3 is flagged as an ORF with uncertain function. CDR3 length equals 18 residues. Germline trimming cut 1 base from V and 1 base from J; bases unmatched to any gene: 7. The CDR3, as DNA: TGTGCCAGAAGCTTGCCCCTTATAGCGGGGGGGAACACCGGGGAGCTGTTTTTT. Encoded protein: CARSLPLIAGGNTGELFF.

A remark on this clone: A junction boundary mismatches the germline segment, possibly from a read error. The chain has TRBV5-4 and TRBJ2-1; 8 nucleotides match TRBD1. Germline values: CDR1 SGHNT, CDR2 YYREEE (reference sequence). The CDR3 totals 15 residues. CDR3 sequence (DNA): TGTGCCAGCAGCTTGGGCGGACAGGGTTACAGTGAGCAGTTCTTC. Translated: CASSLGGQGYSEQFF. Combining the CDR3 with reference TRBV5-4 and TRBJ2-1 gives the whole variable domain ETGVTQSPTHLIKTRGQQVTLRCSSQSGHNTVSWYQQALGQGPQFIFQYYREEENGRGNFPPRFSGLQFPNYSSELNVNALELDDSALYLCASSLGGQGYSEQFFGPGTRLTVL.

The rearrangement uses TRBV6-5 and TRBJ1-4; 7 nucleotides line up with TRBD1. J gave up 8 bases and V 2 bases, and 8 bases lay outside the gene matches. CDR1 is MNHEY, CDR2 SVGAGI, per germline. CDR3 length: 15 amino acids. This CDR3 reads CASSYTTGTREKLFF. CDR3 DNA sequence: TGTGCCAGCAGTTACACGACAGGGACGCGGGAAAAACTGTTTTTT.

CDR3 DNA sequence: TGTGCCAGCAACTCCTTAGCGGGAGGGATCGGGGAGCTGTTTTTT. Translation gives CASNSLAGGIGELFF. This chain uses TRBV28 with TRBJ2-2; TRBD2 agrees at 11 bases. The length of the CDR3 is 15 residues. Germline V lookup: CDR1 MDHEN, CDR2 SYDVKM. The junction had 8 bases not matched to a gene; V was cut back by 7 bases and J by 7 bases.

This chain links TRBV19 with TRBJ2-1; 7 nucleotides match TRBD2. Germline V gene lookup returns CDR1 LNHDA and CDR2 SQIVND (reference sequence). The CDR3 is 17 amino acids. The ends lost 3 bases at V and 0 bases at J; junction bases unmatched: 8. The CDR3 is CASSISSGVLSYNEQFF. The CDR3 nucleotides read TGTGCCAGTAGTATTTCGAGCGGGGTCCTCTCCTACAATGAGCAGTTCTTC.

The rearrangement links TRBV15 to TRBJ1-5; 7 bases match TRBD1. This CDR3 is built from 15 residues. Germline CDR1 reads LNHNV; CDR2 reads YYDKDF (reference sequence). Germline trimming cut 5 bases from V and 0 bases from J; bases unmatched to any gene: 4. CDR3 residues: CATSGQATSNQPQHF. CDR3 nucleotides: TGTGCCACCAGCGGACAGGCCACTAGCAATCAGCCCCAGCATTTT.

In the case of this clone: Different DNA sequences within this sample yield the same CDR3. This chain joins TRBV7-2 and TRBJ1-2, with D uncertain. The CDR3 runs to 17 residues. Per germline, CDR1 SGHTA and CDR2 FQGNSA. The V and J ends lost 1 base and 11 bases respectively, with 26 bases between them. CDR3 protein: CASSLEELDPSWRGYTF. The CDR3 coding sequence is TGTGCCAGCAGCTTAGAAGAACTCGACCCCTCCTGGCGGGGTTACACCTTC.

The chain carries TRBV28 and TRBJ2-7; a possible D gene is TRBD2 (5 bases). Germline lookup yields CDR1 MDHEN and CDR2 SYDVKM. CDR3 length: 14 amino acids. Trimming took 4 bases from V and 1 from J, leaving 11 bases between them. DNA of the CDR3: TGTGCCAGCAGTTCACGTCGGGGTTCCTACGAGCAGTACTTC. It translates to CASSSRRGSYEQYF. Full variable domain (remainder filled in from reference TRBV28 and TRBJ2-7): DVKVTQSSRYLVKRTGEKVFLECVQDMDHENMFWYRQDPGLGLRLIYFSYDVKMKEKGDIPEGYSVSREKKERFSLILESASTNQTSMYLCASSSRRGSYEQYFGPGTRLTVT.

CDR3 protein: CASSITGYYGYTF. The CDR3 DNA reads as TGTGCCAGCAGTATAACAGGGTACTATGGCTACACCTTC. The chain uses TRBV27 and TRBJ1-2; tentatively, D is TRBD1 (6 bases). V was cut by 5 bases and J by 3 bases, with 10 bases left in between. This CDR3 has 13 residues. The germline V gene encodes CDR1 MNHEY and CDR2 SMNVEV (reference sequence).